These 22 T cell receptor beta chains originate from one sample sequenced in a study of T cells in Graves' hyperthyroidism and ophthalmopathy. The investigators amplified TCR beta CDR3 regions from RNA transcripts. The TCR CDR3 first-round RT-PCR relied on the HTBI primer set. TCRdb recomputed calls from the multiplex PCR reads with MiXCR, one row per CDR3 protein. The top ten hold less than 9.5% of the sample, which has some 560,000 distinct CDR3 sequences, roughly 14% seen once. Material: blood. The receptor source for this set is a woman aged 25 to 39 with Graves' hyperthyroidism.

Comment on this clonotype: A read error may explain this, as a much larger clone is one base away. CDR3 amino acids: CAISQGQAYEQYF. For the CDR3, the DNA is TGTGCCATCAGCCAAGGACAGGCCTACGAGCAGTACTTC. The V gene is TRBV3-1, the J gene TRBJ2-7, with 7 positions matching TRBD1. The CDR3 extends over 13 amino acids. Germline CDR1 is LGHDT and CDR2 is YNNKEL (reference sequence).

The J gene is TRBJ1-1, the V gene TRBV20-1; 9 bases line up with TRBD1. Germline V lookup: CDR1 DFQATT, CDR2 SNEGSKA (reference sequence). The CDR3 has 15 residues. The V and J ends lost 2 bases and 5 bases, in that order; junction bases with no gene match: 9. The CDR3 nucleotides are TGCAGTGCTAGAAAACAGGGGGCGATGGGAACTGAAGCTTTCTTT. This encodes CSARKQGAMGTEAFF.

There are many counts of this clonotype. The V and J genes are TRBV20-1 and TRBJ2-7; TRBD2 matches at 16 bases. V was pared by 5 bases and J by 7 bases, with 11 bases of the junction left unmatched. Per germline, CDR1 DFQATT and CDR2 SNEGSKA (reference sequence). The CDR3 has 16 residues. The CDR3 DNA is TGCAGTGCTGCCGGGACTAGCGGGAGGGTTGAGTGGGAGCAGTACTTC. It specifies CSAAGTSGRVEWEQYF.

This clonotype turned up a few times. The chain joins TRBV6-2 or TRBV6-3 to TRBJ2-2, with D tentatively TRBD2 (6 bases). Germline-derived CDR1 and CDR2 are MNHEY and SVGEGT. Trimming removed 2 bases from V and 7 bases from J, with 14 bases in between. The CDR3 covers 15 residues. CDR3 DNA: TGTGCCAGCAGTTACGTTCGGGACTTCATCGGGGAGCTGTTTTTT. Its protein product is CASSYVRDFIGELFF.

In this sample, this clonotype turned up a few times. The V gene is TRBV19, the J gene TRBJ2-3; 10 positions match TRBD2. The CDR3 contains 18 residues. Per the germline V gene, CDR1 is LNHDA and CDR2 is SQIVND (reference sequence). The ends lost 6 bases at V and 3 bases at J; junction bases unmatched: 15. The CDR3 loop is CASSKRPLLAGTTDTQYF. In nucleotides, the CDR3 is TGTGCCAGTAGCAAGCGACCCTTACTAGCGGGGACAACAGATACGCAGTATTTT. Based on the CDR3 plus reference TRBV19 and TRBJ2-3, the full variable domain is DGGITQSPKYLFRKEGQNVTLSCEQNLNHDAMYWYRQDPGQGLRLIYYSQIVNDFQKGDIAEGYSVSREKKESFPLTVTSAQKNPTAFYLCASSKRPLLAGTTDTQYFGPGTRLTVL.

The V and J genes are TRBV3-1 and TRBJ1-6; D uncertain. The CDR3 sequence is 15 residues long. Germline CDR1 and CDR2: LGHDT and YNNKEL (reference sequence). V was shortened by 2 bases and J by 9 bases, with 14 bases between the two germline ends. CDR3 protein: CASSQIRVFGSPLHF. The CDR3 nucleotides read TGTGCCAGCAGCCAAATCCGGGTTTTTGGTTCACCCCTCCACTTT.

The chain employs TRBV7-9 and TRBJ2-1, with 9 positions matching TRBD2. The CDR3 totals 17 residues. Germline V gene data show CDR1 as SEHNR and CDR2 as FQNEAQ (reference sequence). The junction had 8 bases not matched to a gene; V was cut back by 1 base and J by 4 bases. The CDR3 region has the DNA TGTGCCAGCAGCTTAGTTCGCGGGAGGGCTTGGTACAATGAGCAGTTCTTC. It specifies CASSLVRGRAWYNEQFF.

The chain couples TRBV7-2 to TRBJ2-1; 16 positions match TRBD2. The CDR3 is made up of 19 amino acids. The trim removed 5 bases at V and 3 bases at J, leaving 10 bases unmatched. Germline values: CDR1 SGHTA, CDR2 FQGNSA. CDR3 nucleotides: TGTGCCAGCAGCCCCCGATGGGGGACTAGCGGGGGGGGCTACAATGAGCAGTTCTTC. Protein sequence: CASSPRWGTSGGGYNEQFF.

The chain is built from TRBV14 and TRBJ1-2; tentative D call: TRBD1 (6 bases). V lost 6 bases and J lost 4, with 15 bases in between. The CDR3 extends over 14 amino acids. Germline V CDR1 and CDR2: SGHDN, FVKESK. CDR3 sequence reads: CASSQGTGSYGYTF. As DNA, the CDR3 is TGTGCCAGCAGTCAGGGGACGGGATCCTATGGCTACACCTTC. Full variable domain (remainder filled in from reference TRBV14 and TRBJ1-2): EAGVTQFPSHSVIEKGQTVTLRCDPISGHDNLYWYRRVMGKEIKFLLHFVKESKQDESGMPNNRFLAERTGGTYSTLKVQPAELEDSGVYFCASSQGTGSYGYTFGSGTRLTVV.

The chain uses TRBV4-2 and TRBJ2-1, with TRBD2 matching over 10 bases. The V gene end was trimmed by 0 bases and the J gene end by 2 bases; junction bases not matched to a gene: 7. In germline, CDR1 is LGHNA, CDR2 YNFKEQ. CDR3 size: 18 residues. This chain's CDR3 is CASSQEGIGTSAYNEQFF. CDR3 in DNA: TGTGCCAGCAGCCAAGAAGGGATCGGGACTAGCGCCTACAATGAGCAGTTCTTC.

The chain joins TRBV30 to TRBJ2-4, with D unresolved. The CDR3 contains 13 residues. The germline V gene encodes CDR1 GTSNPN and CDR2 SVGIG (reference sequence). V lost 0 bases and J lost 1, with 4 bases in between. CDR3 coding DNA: TGTGCCTGGAGTGTACAGGCCAAAAACATTCAGTACTTC. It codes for CAWSVQAKNIQYF.

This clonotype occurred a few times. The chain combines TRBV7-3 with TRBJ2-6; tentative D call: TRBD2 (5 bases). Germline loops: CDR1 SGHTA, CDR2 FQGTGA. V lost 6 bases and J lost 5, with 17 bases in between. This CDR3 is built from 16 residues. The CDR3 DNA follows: TGTGCCAGCAGAAAAGACTACTTCCTCTGGGCCAACGTCCTGACTTTC. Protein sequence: CASRKDYFLWANVLTF. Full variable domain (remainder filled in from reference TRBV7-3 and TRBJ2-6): GAGVSQTPSNKVTEKGKYVELRCDPISGHTALYWYRQSLGQGPEFLIYFQGTGAADDSGLPNDRFFAVRPEGSVSTLKIQRTERGDSAVYLCASRKDYFLWANVLTFGAGSRLTVL.

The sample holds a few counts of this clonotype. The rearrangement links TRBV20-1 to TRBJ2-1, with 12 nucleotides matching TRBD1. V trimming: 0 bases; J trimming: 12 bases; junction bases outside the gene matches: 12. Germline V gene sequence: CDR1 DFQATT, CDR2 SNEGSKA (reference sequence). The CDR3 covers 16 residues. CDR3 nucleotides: TGCAGTGCTAGAGATGGGACAGGGGGCGGGTGGAGGGGGCAGTTCTTC. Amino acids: CSARDGTGGGWRGQFF.

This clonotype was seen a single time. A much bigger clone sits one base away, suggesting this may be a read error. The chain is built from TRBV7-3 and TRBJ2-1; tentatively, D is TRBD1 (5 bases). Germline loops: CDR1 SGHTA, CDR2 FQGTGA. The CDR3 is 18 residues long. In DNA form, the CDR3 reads TGTGCCAGCAGCTTAACAGGCAGGGCTCTAAGCTCCTACAGTGAGCAGTTCTTC. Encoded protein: CASSLTGRALSSYSEQFF.

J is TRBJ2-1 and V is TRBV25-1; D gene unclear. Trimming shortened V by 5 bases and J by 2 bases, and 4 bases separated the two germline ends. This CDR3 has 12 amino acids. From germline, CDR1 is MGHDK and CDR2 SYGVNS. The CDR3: CASSKTYNEQFF. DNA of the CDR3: TGTGCCAGCAGTAAAACCTACAATGAGCAGTTCTTC.

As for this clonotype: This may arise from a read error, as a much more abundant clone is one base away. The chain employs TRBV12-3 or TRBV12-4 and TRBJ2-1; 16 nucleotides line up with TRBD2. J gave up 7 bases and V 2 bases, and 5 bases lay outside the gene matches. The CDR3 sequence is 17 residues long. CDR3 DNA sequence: TGTGCCAGCAGTTTACTAGGGACTAGCGGGGGGGTGAATGAGCAGTTCTTC. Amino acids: CASSLLGTSGGVNEQFF.

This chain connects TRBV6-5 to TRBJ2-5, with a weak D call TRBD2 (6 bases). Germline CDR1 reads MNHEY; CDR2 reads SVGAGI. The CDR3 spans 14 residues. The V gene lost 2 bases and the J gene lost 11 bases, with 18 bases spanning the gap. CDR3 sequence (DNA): TGTGCCAGCAGTTACCGGGACTCGTCCCTGGGACAGTACTTC. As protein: CASSYRDSSLGQYF.

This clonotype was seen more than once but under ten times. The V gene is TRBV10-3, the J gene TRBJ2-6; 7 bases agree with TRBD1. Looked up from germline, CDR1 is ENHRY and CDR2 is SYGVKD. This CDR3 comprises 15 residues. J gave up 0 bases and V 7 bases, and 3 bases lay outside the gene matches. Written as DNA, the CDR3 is TGTGCCATCACCAGGGACAGCTCTGGGGCCAACGTCCTGACTTTC. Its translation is CAITRDSSGANVLTF.

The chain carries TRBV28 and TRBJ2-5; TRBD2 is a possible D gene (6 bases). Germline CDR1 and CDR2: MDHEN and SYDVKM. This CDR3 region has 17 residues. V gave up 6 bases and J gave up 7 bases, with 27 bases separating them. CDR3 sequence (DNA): TGTGCCAGCAGGCCCTCTAGAGGGAGGTCCTATAGGGTGACCCAGTACTTC. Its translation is CASRPSRGRSYRVTQYF. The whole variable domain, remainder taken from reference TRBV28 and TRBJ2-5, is DVKVTQSSRYLVKRTGEKVFLECVQDMDHENMFWYRQDPGLGLRLIYFSYDVKMKEKGDIPEGYSVSREKKERFSLILESASTNQTSMYLCASRPSRGRSYRVTQYFGPGTRLLVL.

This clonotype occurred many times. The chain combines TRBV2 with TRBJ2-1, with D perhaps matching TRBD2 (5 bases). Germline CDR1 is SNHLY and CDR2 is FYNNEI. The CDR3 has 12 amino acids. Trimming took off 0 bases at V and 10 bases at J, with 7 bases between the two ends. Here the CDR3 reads CASSEASGEQFF. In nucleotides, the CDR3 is TGTGCCAGCAGTGAAGCCTCGGGAGAGCAGTTCTTC. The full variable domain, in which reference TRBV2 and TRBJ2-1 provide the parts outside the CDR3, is EPEVTQTPSHQVTQMGQEVILRCVPISNHLYFYWYRQILGQKVEFLVSFYNNEISEKSEIFDDQFSVERPDGSNFTLKIRSTKLEDSAMYFCASSEASGEQFFGPGTRLTVL.

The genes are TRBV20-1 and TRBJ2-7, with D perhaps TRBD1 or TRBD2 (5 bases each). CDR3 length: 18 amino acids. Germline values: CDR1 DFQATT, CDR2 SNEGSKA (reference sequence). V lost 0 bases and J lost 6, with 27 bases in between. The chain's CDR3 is CSAREWGSSGQGRSEQYF. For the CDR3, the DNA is TGCAGTGCTAGAGAGTGGGGGTCCTCAGGGCAGGGTAGATCCGAGCAGTACTTC.

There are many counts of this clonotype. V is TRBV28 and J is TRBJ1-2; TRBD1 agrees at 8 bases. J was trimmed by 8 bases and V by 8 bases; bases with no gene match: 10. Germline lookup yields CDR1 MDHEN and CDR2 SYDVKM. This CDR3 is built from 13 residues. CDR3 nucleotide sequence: TGTGCCAGCGAGGACAGGGCGAAAGGAGGCTACACCTTC. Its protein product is CASEDRAKGGYTF.